This T cell receptor beta chain was profiled in a study of blood T cell repertoires in COVID-19. CDR3 length equals 14 residues. CDR1 and CDR2 from the germline V gene are ENHRY and SYGVKD. The V segment lost 7 bases and the J segment 2 bases; nucleotides outside the gene matches: 4. Sequenced by immunoSEQ multiplex PCR; TCRdb stores in-frame clones only, minus some. The profile shows approximately 170,000 clones, around 84% of them singletons. J is TRBJ2-5 and V is TRBV10-3; the match to TRBD2 covers 10 bases. The clonotype comes from a woman in her forties or fifties who had recovered from COVID-19. Sequencing used PBMCs or T cells enriched from blood (not recorded which). Here the CDR3 reads CAINSGGGQETQYF. The CDR3 nucleotides read TGTGCCATCAACAGCGGGGGGGGGCAAGAGACCCAGTACTTC.